The entry that follows covers one T cell receptor (beta chain) sequence. Its antigen has not been determined. No much larger clone exists at a distance of one base, and base qualities are not known. Trimming costs V 4 bases and J 7 bases, and their ends lie 16 bases apart. There are 13 amino acids in the CDR3, from cysteine to phenylalanine inclusive. CDR3 DNA only is kept here, 39 bases in frame from base 1. CDR1 DFQATT and CDR2 SNEGSKA are derived from the germline V gene (reference sequence). Ophthalmopathy patients were characterized by moderately to severely active disease, a Clinical Activity Score of at least 3, a NOSPECS grade of at least 4, and a disease duration under 3 months. Patients with other autoimmune diseases, uncontrolled infections, pregnancy or lactation were excluded. Clinical symptoms, serum thyroxine, TRAb, thyroid ultrasound and orbital computed tomography were used for diagnosis. Ficoll-Paque density gradient centrifugation was used to isolate PBMCs from approximately 10 ml of fresh peripheral blood. Trizol reagent was used to extract the total RNA, and its quality was then checked on an Agilent 2100 Bioanalyzer.

The entry originates in a study of Graves' ophthalmopathy and Graves' hyperthyroidism listed by TCRdb under 2018. Background on the whole study: Peripheral blood samples were taken at the time of initial diagnosis, before any treatment was given. To tell Graves' ophthalmopathy apart from Graves' hyperthyroidism, and to predict which patients would progress to ophthalmopathy, the study relied on TCR beta repertoire signatures. In total, approximately 140 blood samples were TCR-sequenced: 40 to 45 ophthalmopathy, some 75 hyperthyroidism and some 17 hyperthyroidism-to-ophthalmopathy patients. A discovery set of 100 or so patients (43 ophthalmopathy, approximately 58 stable hyperthyroidism) was enrolled to explore V-J signatures distinguishing ophthalmopathy from hyperthyroidism. The independent validation cohort included under 20 hyperthyroidism patients plus 17 patients who later progressed from hyperthyroidism to ophthalmopathy. In over 5 hyperthyroidism patients, the T-cell repertoire of thyroid tissue was compared with the T-cell repertoire of blood. Following sampling, methimazole starting at 30 mg daily was administered to hyperthyroidism patients, and high-dose intravenous methylprednisolone was administered to ophthalmopathy patients. Study-wide conclusions, independent of this receptor: Ophthalmopathy was separated from stable hyperthyroidism by the 13-signature model with about 88% sensitivity and 81.08% specificity in cross-validation and with 80%/75% in the test set. In validation, the model predicted ophthalmopathy progression with about 64% sensitivity and approximately 72% specificity; some 13 predicted patients were CT-confirmed with GO in a median of approximately 6.2 months. Sample size was not predetermined statistically, and investigators were not blinded to group allocation. Most expanded thyroid clonotypes with frequency above 0.001 were also detected in blood, suggesting blood repertoires may reflect the thyroid immune response.

For repertoire sequencing, the TCR beta CDR3 regions were amplified from RNA transcripts. The first round of RT-PCR was done with HTBI primers and the Qiagen OneStep RT-PCR kit, and was followed by a second round of multiplex PCR, then size selection and purification. Sequencing of the libraries was carried out on an Illumina HiSeq2000 in paired-end mode with 100 bp reads. Processing in the source paper ran as follows. Reads were processed with SOAPnuke, discarding reads with adapters, uncalled bases, mean Phred below 15, or no exact constant-primer or identifier match. COPE v1.2.5 was used to merge high-quality paired reads. Unique nucleotide sequences were defined as clonotypes and aligned to IMGT TRB V, D and J references using MiTCR v1.1. The analysis was limited to V-J combinations with a frequency above 0.0001, which together covered just over 98% of the repertoires. A TCR clonal expansion and chaos score per V-J combination was defined as the ratio of F50 clonal expansion to chaos observed in the TCRdist matrix. Welch's t-statistics and random forest were used to narrow the features down to 13 V-J combinations, which were then fed into a naive Bayes classifier. The similarity between thyroid and blood repertoires was quantified using the Morisita-Horn index. TCRdb applied fastp at Q25 and MiXCR to the public reads, then kept only in-frame beta chains. Rows with a matching CDR3 protein are joined into one entry that keeps the most common DNA and genes. What appears here as the V and J calls and clone size reflects TCRdb's work, not the paper's. This sample is represented by hundreds of thousands of distinct CDR3 sequences; approximately 39% of them were singletons. The top ten clones comprise roughly 3.5% of the sample.

This receptor was identified in an adult man with Graves' ophthalmopathy. The sequence is built from TRBV20-1 and TRBJ2-5; the D segment could be TRBD2, given 6 matching bases. The sample comprised peripheral blood. In nucleotides, the sequence is TGCAGTGCTAATTCGGGAGACGCGGGGACCCAGTACTTC. Its coded protein is CSANSGDAGTQYF.